This is a list of T cell receptor beta chains from one sample in a study of cytomegalovirus exposure and HLA in healthy donors. Sequencing was performed with immunoSEQ multiplex PCR; in TCRdb, only in-frame clones are kept and a portion is missing. The data show over 150,000 clones, 75% to 90% seen once. Sequencing was performed on PBMCs. The receptors were sampled from a woman younger than 30 in good health and CMV-seronegative. The CDR3 runs from the conserved cysteine through the conserved F or W. The D gene is left open where the match is weak. Rows give clone size only sometimes, using once, few, many, or a class for an expanded clone.

clone_size	v_call	cdr3_length	j_call	d_call	cdr3_aa	cdr3_nt
-	TRBV7-9	14	TRBJ2-5	-	CASSYLQGGETQYF	TGTGCCAGCAGCTATTTACAGGGTGGGGAGACCCAGTACTTC
-	TRBV7-9	18	TRBJ2-7	TRBD1	CASSQGAGDTPKRYEQYF	TGTGCCAGCAGTCAGGGGGCGGGCGACACACCAAAACGCTACGAGCAGTACTTC
-	TRBV6-5	14	TRBJ1-2	-	CASSYLGRAYGYTF	TGTGCCAGCAGTTACTTGGGCAGGGCCTATGGCTACACCTTC
-	TRBV6-1	16	TRBJ1-3	TRBD1	CASSEWAGGSGNTIYF	TGTGCCAGCAGTGAATGGGCAGGGGGATCTGGAAACACCATATATTTT
-	TRBV29-1	13	TRBJ2-3	TRBD2	CSVPRGGLDTQYF	TGCAGCGTCCCAAGGGGAGGACTAGACACGCAGTATTTT
few	TRBV5-1	17	TRBJ2-2	TRBD1	CASSHPGDRGQAGELFF	TGCGCCAGCTCCCACCCGGGGGACAGGGGGCAGGCCGGGGAGCTGTTTTTT
-	TRBV28	15	TRBJ2-1	-	CASSGRGMNYNEQFF	TGTGCCAGCAGTGGGAGAGGGATGAACTACAATGAGCAGTTCTTC
-	TRBV11-2	14	TRBJ2-7	TRBD2	CASSLSGATYEQYF	TGTGCCAGCAGCTTAAGCGGGGCGACCTACGAGCAGTACTTC
few	TRBV4-1	13	TRBJ1-2	-	CASSQARLDGYTF	TGCGCCAGCAGCCAAGCCAGGTTGGATGGCTACACCTTC
few	TRBV13	17	TRBJ1-3	TRBD1	CASSYFRQGANGNTIYF	TGTGCCAGCAGCTATTTTCGACAGGGGGCTAATGGAAACACCATATATTTT
-	TRBV19	15	TRBJ1-5	TRBD1	CASRETGVYNQPQHF	TGTGCCAGTAGGGAAACAGGGGTTTACAATCAGCCCCAGCATTTT
-	TRBV28	12	TRBJ1-2	-	CASSLSYYGYTF	TGTGCCAGCAGTTTGTCTTACTATGGCTACACCTTC
-	TRBV6-1	13	TRBJ1-2	-	CASSELRVHGYTF	TGTGCCAGCAGTGAATTGAGGGTCCATGGCTACACCTTC
-	TRBV2	14	TRBJ2-1	TRBD1	CASRGQSSYNEQFF	TGTGCCAGCAGGGGACAGAGCTCCTACAATGAGCAGTTCTTC
few	TRBV19	13	TRBJ1-4	-	CASKPGLREKLFF	TGTGCCAGTAAGCCTGGACTGCGTGAAAAACTGTTTTTT
few	TRBV11-2	14	TRBJ2-7	-	CASSLERLSYEQYF	TGTGCCAGCAGCTTAGAGCGGCTCTCCTACGAGCAGTACTTC
-	TRBV23-1	14	TRBJ2-1	TRBD1	CASSQSSDRGEQFF	TGCGCCAGCAGTCAATCTTCCGACAGGGGTGAGCAGTTCTTC
-	TRBV7-6	14	TRBJ1-2	-	CASSPRGIDYGYTF	TGTGCCAGCAGCCCGCGGGGGATTGACTATGGCTACACCTTC